This T cell receptor beta chain was recovered during a study of shared clonotypes between healthy human individuals. Assay used: immunoSEQ multiplex PCR; TCRdb lists only in-frame clones, some missing. The sample consists of around 2,000,000 clones, just over 90% of them appearing once. The naive CD8 subset, CD45RO-negative cells positively selected for CCR7, excluded terminally differentiated effector memory CD45RA+ cells. This CDR3 is 15 amino acids long. Looked up from germline, CDR1 is MDHEN and CDR2 is SYDVKM. V was clipped by 7 bases and J by 5 bases; unmatched bases: 12. The sample holds one count of this clone.

V gene TRBV28 combines with J gene TRBJ2-7; 9 nucleotides agree with TRBD1. The sequencing sample was made of naive CD8+ T cells from PBMCs. This TCR was sampled from a man between 18 and 35 years old in good health. Some clones in this sample may be carry-over from other donors' samples. For the CDR3, the DNA is TGTGCCAGCACCCCCCCGGGGGACAGGGTCCACGAGCAGTACTTC. Translated, it gives CASTPPGDRVHEQYF.